This T cell receptor beta chain comes out of a study of graft-versus-host responses after intestinal transplantation. Across the study: Recipients uniformly received anti-thymocyte globulin induction, followed by tacrolimus and steroids for three to four years. Findings of the study overall: Individuals carrying graft-donor T cell macrochimerism showed high graft-versus-host to host-versus-graft clonal ratios in allografts.

Assay: immunoSEQ multiplex PCR; the TCRdb copy retains only in-frame clones and omits some. The sample lists 100,000 or so clones; over 75% were seen once. The CDR3 has 15 amino acids. Germline values: CDR1 MNHEY, CDR2 SVGAGI. Trimming pared 0 bases from V and 0 bases from J, leaving 9 bases between. About this clone itself: The antigen is not known.

The sample was unstimulated CD4+ T cells sorted from spleen or lymph node cells, taken before transplant. This TCR derives from a human donor who was the organ donor for an intestinal transplant. The chain joins TRBV6-5 to TRBJ2-7; D ambiguous. This CDR3 is CASSYSRMGSYEQYF. The CDR3 nucleotides are TGTGCCAGCAGTTACTCGAGGATGGGCTCCTACGAGCAGTACTTC.